The clone carrying this T cell receptor (beta chain) was detected ten times or more. These data come from a study of T cells in Graves' hyperthyroidism and ophthalmopathy. V lost 6 bases and J 4 bases, leaving 11 bases between the germline ends. This CDR3 comprises 13 residues. The germline V gene encodes CDR1 SGHAT and CDR2 FQNNGV. Amplification of TCR beta CDR3 regions used RNA as the template. HTBI primers were employed in a first-round RT-PCR of the TCR CDR3. TCRdb passed the multiplex PCR reads through MiXCR, listing each CDR3 protein once. The sample includes fewer than 850,000 distinct CDR3 sequences, approximately 15% of them seen just once. Graves' hyperthyroidism showing no ophthalmopathy progression within 18 months was considered stable. Hyperthyroidism patients were newly diagnosed, had disease duration under 2 months, and were aged 18 to 65 years.

The rearrangement joins TRBV11-2 to TRBJ2-3; a possible D gene is TRBD2 (6 bases). The source is a man in his forties or fifties with Graves' hyperthyroidism. The specimen was blood. CDR3 nucleotide sequence: TGTGCCAGCAGTGTGGGACTGGCAGATACGCAGTATTTT. Translating gives CASSVGLADTQYF.